The present entry profiles one T cell receptor beta chain with its context. V lost 4 bases to trimming and J lost 11 bases, with 9 bases between them. The germline CDR1 and CDR2 sequences are SNHLY and FYNNEI. The CDR3 covers 11 residues. This sample is drawn from a study of blood T cell repertoires in COVID-19. Using immunoSEQ multiplex PCR, the repertoire was profiled, and TCRdb retains in-frame clones only, with some absent. The sample shows under 300,000 clones, roughly 90% of them seen only once. The specimen was peripheral blood. This sequence was found in a woman in her thirties or forties who had recovered from COVID-19. The rearrangement uses TRBV2 and TRBJ2-1, with D maybe TRBD2 (5 bases). This CDR3 reads CASSGLGKQFF. CDR3 in DNA: TGTGCCAGCAGTGGGCTCGGGAAGCAGTTCTTC.